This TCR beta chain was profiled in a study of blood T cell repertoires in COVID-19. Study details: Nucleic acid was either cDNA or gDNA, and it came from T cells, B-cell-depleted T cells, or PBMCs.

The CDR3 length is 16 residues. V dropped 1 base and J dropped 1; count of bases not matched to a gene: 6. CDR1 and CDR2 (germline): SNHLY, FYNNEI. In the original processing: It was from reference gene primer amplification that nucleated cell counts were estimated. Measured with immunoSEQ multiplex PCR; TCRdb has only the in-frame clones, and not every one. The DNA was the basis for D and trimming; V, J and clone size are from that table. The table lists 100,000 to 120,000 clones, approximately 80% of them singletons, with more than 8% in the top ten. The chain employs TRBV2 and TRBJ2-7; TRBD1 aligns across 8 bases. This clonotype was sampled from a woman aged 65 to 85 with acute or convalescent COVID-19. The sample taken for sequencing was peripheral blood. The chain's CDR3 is CASSEGGTGSSYEQYF. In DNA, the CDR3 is TGTGCCAGCAGTGAAGGAGGGACAGGATCATCCTACGAGCAGTACTTC.